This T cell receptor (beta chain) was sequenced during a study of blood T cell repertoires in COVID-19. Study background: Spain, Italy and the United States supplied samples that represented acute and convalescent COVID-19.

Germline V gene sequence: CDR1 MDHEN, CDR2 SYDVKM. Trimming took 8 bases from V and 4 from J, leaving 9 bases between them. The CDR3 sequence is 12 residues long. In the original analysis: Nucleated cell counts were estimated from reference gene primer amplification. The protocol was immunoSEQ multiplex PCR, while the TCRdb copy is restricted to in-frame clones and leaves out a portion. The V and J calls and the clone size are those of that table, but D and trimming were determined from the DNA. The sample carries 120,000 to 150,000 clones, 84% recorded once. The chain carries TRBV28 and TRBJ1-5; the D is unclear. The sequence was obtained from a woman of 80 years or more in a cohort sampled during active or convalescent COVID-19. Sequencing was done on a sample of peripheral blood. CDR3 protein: CASREVNQPQHF. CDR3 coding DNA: TGTGCCAGCCGGGAGGTTAATCAGCCCCAGCATTTT.